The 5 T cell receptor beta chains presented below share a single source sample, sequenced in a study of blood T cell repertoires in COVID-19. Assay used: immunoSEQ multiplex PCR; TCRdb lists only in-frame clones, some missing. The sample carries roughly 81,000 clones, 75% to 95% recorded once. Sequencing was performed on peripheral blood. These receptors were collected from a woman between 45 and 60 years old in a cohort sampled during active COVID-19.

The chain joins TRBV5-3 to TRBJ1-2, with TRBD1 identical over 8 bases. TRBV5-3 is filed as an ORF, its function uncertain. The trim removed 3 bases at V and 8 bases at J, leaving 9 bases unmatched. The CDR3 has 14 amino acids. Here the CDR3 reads CARSSGTGPPGYTF. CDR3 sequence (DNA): TGTGCCAGAAGCTCAGGGACAGGCCCTCCGGGCTACACCTTC.

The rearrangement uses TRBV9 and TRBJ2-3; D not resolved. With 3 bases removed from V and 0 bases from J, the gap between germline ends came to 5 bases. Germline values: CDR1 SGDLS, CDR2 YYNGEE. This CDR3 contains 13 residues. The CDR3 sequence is CASSAPSTDTQYF. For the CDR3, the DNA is TGTGCCAGCAGCGCCCCGAGCACAGATACGCAGTATTTT.

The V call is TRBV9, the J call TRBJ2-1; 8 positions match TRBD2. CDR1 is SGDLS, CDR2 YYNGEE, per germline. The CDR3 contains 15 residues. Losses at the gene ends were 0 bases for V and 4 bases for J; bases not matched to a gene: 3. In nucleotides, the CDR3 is TGTGCCAGCAGCGTAGCGGGGGGGCAGTACAATGAGCAGTTCTTC. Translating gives CASSVAGGQYNEQFF.

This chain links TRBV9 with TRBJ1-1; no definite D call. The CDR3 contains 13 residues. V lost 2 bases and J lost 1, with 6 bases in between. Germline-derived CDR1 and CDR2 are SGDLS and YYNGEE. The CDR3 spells CASSVFRNTEAFF. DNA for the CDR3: TGTGCCAGCAGCGTCTTCAGGAACACTGAAGCTTTCTTT.

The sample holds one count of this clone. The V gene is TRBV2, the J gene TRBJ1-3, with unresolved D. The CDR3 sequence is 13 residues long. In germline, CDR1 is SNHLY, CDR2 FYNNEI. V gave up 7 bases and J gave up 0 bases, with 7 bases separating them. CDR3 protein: CASNSFSGNTIYF. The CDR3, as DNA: TGTGCCAGCAATTCCTTCTCTGGAAACACCATATATTTT.